This TCR beta chain was retrieved from a study of T cells in Graves' hyperthyroidism and ophthalmopathy (dated by TCRdb to the late 2010s). Regarding the study in general: Peripheral blood samples were taken at initial diagnosis, before any treatment was given. The roughly 100 discovery patients were randomly divided into training and test sets at a 7:3 ratio. The paper reports TCR Vbeta CDR3 sequencing of 140 or so peripheral blood samples: 40 or so ophthalmopathy, some 80 hyperthyroidism and some 17 progressor patients. Once sampling was done, hyperthyroidism patients were given methimazole at a starting dose of 30 mg daily, whereas ophthalmopathy patients were given high-dose intravenous methylprednisolone. A discovery cohort of about 96 patients, about 44 with Graves' ophthalmopathy and about 58 with stable Graves' hyperthyroidism, was used to find distinguishing TCR V-J signatures. Thyroid tissue and blood T-cell repertoires from six or seven Graves' hyperthyroidism patients were also compared in the study. Whether ophthalmopathy could be predicted prospectively was tested in an independent validation cohort made up of 18 hyperthyroidism patients plus 17 patients who later progressed to ophthalmopathy.

Germline trimming: 2 bases from V, 3 bases from J; junction bases outside gene matches: 3. CDR1 MNHGY and CDR2 SAAAGT are derived from the germline V gene. From the cysteine through the phenylalanine, the CDR3 covers 16 amino acids. CDR3 DNA only is kept here, 48 bases in frame from base 1. Ophthalmopathy patients had moderately to severely active disease, Clinical Activity Score of at least 3, NOSPECS grade of at least 4, and duration under 3 months. Any patient with an uncontrolled infection, another autoimmune disease, pregnancy or lactation was excluded. Diagnoses were established on the basis of clinical symptoms, serum thyroxine and TRAb, thyroid ultrasound, and orbital computed tomography. PBMCs were separated from about 10 ml of fresh peripheral blood using Ficoll-Paque density gradient centrifugation. Trizol reagent was used to extract total RNA, and RNA quality was then checked on an Agilent 2100 Bioanalyzer.

The TCR beta CDR3 regions were amplified from the RNA transcripts. A first-round RT-PCR of the TCR CDR3 used the HTBI primer set with the Qiagen OneStep RT-PCR kit. Libraries were constructed in a second round of multiplex PCR, after which size selection and purification were carried out. Paired-end sequencing of the libraries was performed with 100 bp reads on an Illumina HiSeq2000. The authors' pipeline ran thus. Raw data were processed with SOAPnuke, discarding reads with adapters, uncalled bases, mean Phred below 15, or no exact constant-primer or identifier match. COPE v1.2.5 was used to merge the high-quality paired reads, and each unique nucleotide sequence was defined as a clonotype. Clonotypes were aligned to IMGT TRBV, TRBD and TRBJ reference segments using MiTCR v1.1. The analysis was restricted to V-J combinations with a frequency above 0.0001, which together covered 99.2% of the repertoires. The TCS score was defined as F50 (clonal expansion) divided by E x V (chaos), with BLOSUM62-based TCRdist calculated between CDR3 peptides within each V-J. Welch's t-statistics and random forest reduced fewer than 550 V-J features to some 14, which were used in a naive Bayes classifier (R e1071). The raw public reads went through TCRdb reprocessing: fastp at Q25, MiXCR clone calling, in-frame beta chains kept. CDR3 protein duplicates are merged, each entry listing the most common genes and DNA. The V and J calls come from TCRdb's annotation, not from the publication. For this sample there are about 590,000 distinct CDR3 sequences; around 14% appear just once. The ten largest clones capture approximately 6.4% of the sample.

Broader findings and caveats from the paper: Most expanded thyroid clonotypes (frequency above 0.001) were also detected in blood, a finding suggesting that blood repertoires may reflect thyroid immune responses. Ophthalmopathy was separated from stable hyperthyroidism by a 13 V-J signature model, with over 85% sensitivity and around 81% specificity obtained in cross-validation and 80%/75% obtained in testing. No statistical method was used to fix the sample size in advance, and group allocation was not hidden from the investigators. In validation, progression to ophthalmopathy was predicted by the model with roughly 71% sensitivity and roughly 72% specificity, a median of around 5.9 months before onset.

This clonotype was recorded many times. No antigen is known for it. Base qualities are not at hand, and no much larger clone is one base apart. The sequenced sample was blood. This receptor chain uses TRBV6-8 and TRBJ2-6; TRBD1 lines up with 8 middle nucleotides. The clonotype was recovered from a young woman with Graves' ophthalmopathy. The CDR3 here reads CASSYGQGGGANVLTF. The nucleotides read TGTGCCAGCAGTTACGGACAGGGCGGTGGGGCCAACGTCCTGACTTTC.